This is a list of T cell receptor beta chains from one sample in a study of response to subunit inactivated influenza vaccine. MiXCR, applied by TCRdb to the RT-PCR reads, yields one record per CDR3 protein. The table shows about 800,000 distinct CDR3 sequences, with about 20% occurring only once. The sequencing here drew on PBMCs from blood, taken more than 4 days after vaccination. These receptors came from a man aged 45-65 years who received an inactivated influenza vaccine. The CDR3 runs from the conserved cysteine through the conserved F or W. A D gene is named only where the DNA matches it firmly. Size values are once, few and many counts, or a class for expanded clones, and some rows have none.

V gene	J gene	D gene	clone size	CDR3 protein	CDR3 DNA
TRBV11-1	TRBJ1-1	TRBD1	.	CASSLQGGLMNTEAFF	TGTGCCAGCAGCTTACAGGGGGGGTTGATGAACACTGAAGCTTTCTTT
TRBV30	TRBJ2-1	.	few	CAWEIGLVNNEQFF	TGTGCCTGGGAAATAGGGCTAGTAAACAATGAGCAGTTCTTC
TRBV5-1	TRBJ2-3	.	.	CASRTVSTDTQYF	TGCGCCAGCAGGACAGTTAGCACAGATACGCAGTATTTT
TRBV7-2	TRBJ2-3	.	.	CASSDGITDTQYF	TGTGCCAGCAGCGATGGGATCACAGATACGCAGTATTTT
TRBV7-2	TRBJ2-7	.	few	CASSPLRTRHYEQYF	TGTGCCAGCAGCCCTCTCAGGACGCGGCACTACGAGCAGTACTTC
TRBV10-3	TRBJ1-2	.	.	CAISESQGGQYGYTF	TGTGCCATCAGTGAGTCGCAGGGAGGGCAATATGGCTACACCTTC
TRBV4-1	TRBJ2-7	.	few	CASSPKAVSYEQYF	TGCGCCAGCAGCCCCAAGGCTGTCTCCTACGAGCAGTACTTC
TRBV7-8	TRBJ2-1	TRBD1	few	CASSKTGTGTYNEQFF	TGTGCCAGCAGCAAAACCGGGACAGGGACCTACAATGAGCAGTTCTTC
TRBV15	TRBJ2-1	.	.	CATSWPGHPSYNEQFF	TGTGCCACCAGCTGGCCGGGACACCCGTCCTACAATGAGCAGTTCTTC
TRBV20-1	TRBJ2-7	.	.	CSARVGQGTYEQYF	TGCAGTGCTAGAGTCGGTCAGGGGACCTACGAGCAGTACTTC
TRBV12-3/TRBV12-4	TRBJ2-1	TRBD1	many	CASRSGTGVYNEQFF	TGTGCCAGCAGATCCGGGACAGGGGTCTACAATGAGCAGTTCTTC
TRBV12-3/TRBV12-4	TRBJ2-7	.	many	CASSFSGFIEQYF	TGTGCCAGCAGTTTTTCAGGATTTATCGAGCAGTACTTC
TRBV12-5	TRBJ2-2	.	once	CASGAYNANTGELFF	TGTGCTAGTGGTGCCTACAACGCGAACACCGGGGAGCTGTTTTTT
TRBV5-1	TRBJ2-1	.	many	CASSSVGGPYNEQFF	TGCGCCAGCAGCTCAGTCGGAGGCCCTTACAATGAGCAGTTCTTC
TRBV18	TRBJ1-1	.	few	CASSLQSQNTEAFF	TGTGCCAGCTCACTACAGAGCCAGAACACTGAAGCTTTCTTT
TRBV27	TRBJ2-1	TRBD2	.	CASSPIGFGGSFNEQFF	TGTGCCAGCAGTCCTATTGGGTTTGGCGGGAGTTTTAATGAGCAGTTCTTC
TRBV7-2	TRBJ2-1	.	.	CASSFEGTSYNEQFF	TGTGCCAGCAGCTTCGAAGGTACCTCCTACAATGAGCAGTTCTTC
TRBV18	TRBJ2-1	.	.	CANSPPNQMGEQFF	TGTGCCAACTCACCACCGAACCAAATGGGTGAGCAGTTCTTC
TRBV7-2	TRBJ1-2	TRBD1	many	CASSPNIGTGGLRGGYTF	TGTGCCAGCAGCCCGAATATCGGGACAGGGGGTTTACGGGGTGGCTACACCTTC
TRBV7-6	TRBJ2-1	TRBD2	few	CASSFRDYSYNEQFF	TGTGCCAGCAGCTTCCGGGACTACTCCTACAATGAGCAGTTCTTC
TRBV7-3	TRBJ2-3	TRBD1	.	CASSFPGTASDTQYF	TGTGCCAGCAGTTTCCCCGGGACAGCTTCAGATACGCAGTATTTT
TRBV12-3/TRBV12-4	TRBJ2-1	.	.	CASSTGARRGFF	TGTGCCAGCAGCACGGGAGCCCGAAGGGGGTTCTTC
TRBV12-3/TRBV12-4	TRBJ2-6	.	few	CASSISSSGANVLTF	TGTGCCAGCAGTATTTCAAGCTCTGGGGCCAACGTCCTGACTTTC
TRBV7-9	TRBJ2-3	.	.	CASSYVGADTQYF	TGTGCCAGCAGCTACGTTGGGGCAGATACGCAGTATTTT